The 9 T cell receptor beta chains listed next were all sequenced from one sample in a study of CD8+ T cells in alopecia areata. Reverse transcription of extracted RNA yielded cDNA, which provided the sequencing template. Here immunoSEQ multiplex PCR was the method, and the copy in TCRdb shows in-frame clones only, minus some. This sample has roughly 98,000 clones; about 64% occur once, and the top ten carry roughly a sixth. Sample treatment: oral pan-JAK inhibitor, 5-10 mg twice daily. Source: CD8+ T cells sorted from blood, taken at week 4, from a patient treated with tofacitinib. All receptors derive from a human donor with alopecia areata.

The V call is TRBV30, the J call TRBJ2-2; 10 positions agree with TRBD2. The CDR3 consists of 15 residues. Germline V gives CDR1 GTSNPN, CDR2 SVGIG (reference sequence). The V segment lost 3 bases and the J segment 5 bases; nucleotides outside the gene matches: 6. Here the CDR3 reads CAWSDSGRQTGELFF. CDR3 nucleotides: TGTGCCTGGAGCGATAGCGGGAGGCAAACCGGGGAGCTGTTTTTT.

The chain carries TRBV6-6 and TRBJ1-1; D is possibly TRBD1 (6 bases). The V end lost 2 bases, the J end lost 3 bases, and 13 bases lay between the germline ends. Germline V gene sequence: CDR1 MNHNY, CDR2 SVGAGI (reference sequence). The CDR3 consists of 15 residues. CDR3 DNA: TGTGCCAGCAGTTACCCCCGGGACAAATACACTGAAGCTTTCTTT. This gives the protein CASSYPRDKYTEAFF.

This clone showed up just a few times. This chain links TRBV11-2 with TRBJ1-2, with TRBD1 matching 8 bases. Per the germline V gene, CDR1 is SGHAT and CDR2 is FQNNGV. J was trimmed by 4 bases and V by 1 base; bases with no gene match: 5. CDR3 size: 15 residues. CDR3 DNA: TGTGCCAGCAGCTTAGTTGGGGGACAGGTCTATGGCTACACCTTC. The encoded protein is CASSLVGGQVYGYTF.

The chain carries TRBV13 and TRBJ1-1; maybe TRBD1 (6 bases). Germline V CDR1 and CDR2: PRHDT, FYEKMQ (reference sequence). The length of the CDR3 is 12 residues. V shed 11 bases and J shed 5 bases, with 15 bases lying between them. CDR3 bases: TGTGCCGCGTCCAGGGGCGGAACTGAAGCTTTCTTT. Protein sequence: CAASRGGTEAFF. The whole variable domain, filled in from reference TRBV13 and TRBJ1-1, reads AAGVIQSPRHLIKEKRETATLKCYPIPRHDTVYWYQQGPGQDPQFLISFYEKMQSDKGSIPDRFSAQQFSDYHSELNMSSLELGDSALYFCAASRGGTEAFFGQGTRLTVV.

The CDR3 loop reads CASSLTGTIYGYTF. The CDR3, as DNA: TGTGCCAGCAGCCTGACAGGCACAATCTATGGCTACACCTTC. The rearrangement links TRBV27 to TRBJ1-2; D possibly corresponds to TRBD1 (6 bases). The CDR3 totals 14 residues. Trimming removed 6 bases from V and 4 bases from J, with 15 bases in between. CDR1 and CDR2 (germline): MNHEY, SMNVEV (reference sequence).

The V and J genes are TRBV6-5 and TRBJ2-1; TRBD1 matches at 7 bases. The trim removed 6 bases at V and 7 bases at J, leaving 0 bases unmatched. Germline-derived CDR1 and CDR2 are MNHEY and SVGAGI. The CDR3 has 11 residues. Here the CDR3 DNA reads TGTGCCAGCAGGACAGGGAATGAGCAGTTCTTC. Translation: CASRTGNEQFF.

The rearrangement joins TRBV4-3 to TRBJ2-6; the match to TRBD2 covers 7 bases. Germline loops: CDR1 LGHNA, CDR2 YSLEER. V was clipped by 1 base and J by 0 bases; unmatched bases: 6. This CDR3 comprises 18 residues. Here the CDR3 DNA reads TGCGCCAGCAGCCAAGCGGCGGGAGCGAGCTCTGGGGCCAACGTCCTGACTTTC. Translation gives CASSQAAGASSGANVLTF.

The chain has TRBV27 and TRBJ2-3; 8 bases map to TRBD2. From germline, CDR1 is MNHEY and CDR2 SMNVEV (reference sequence). J gave up 0 bases and V 0 bases, and 5 bases lay outside the gene matches. The CDR3 loop spans 17 amino acids. The CDR3 reads CASSLSQRGPSTDTQYF. CDR3 DNA: TGTGCCAGCAGTTTATCGCAGCGGGGGCCTAGCACAGATACGCAGTATTTT.

This clone was seen a handful of times. This sequence joins TRBV5-1 and TRBJ2-3, with 8 bases identical to TRBD1. The CDR3 sequence is 16 residues long. Germline trimming cut 7 bases from V and 1 base from J; bases unmatched to any gene: 11. From germline, CDR1 is SGHRS and CDR2 YFSETQ. The CDR3 sequence is CASGPSQGAGTDTQYF. As DNA, the CDR3 is TGCGCCAGCGGCCCCTCCCAGGGGGCCGGCACAGATACGCAGTATTTT.